This T cell receptor (beta chain) was sequenced for a study of blood T cell repertoires in COVID-19. J was trimmed by 3 bases and V by 3 bases; bases with no gene match: 4. This CDR3 region has 13 residues. Germline-derived CDR1 and CDR2 are GTSNPN and SVGIG (reference sequence). Participant ages covered roughly 18 to 89 years across 24 US areas. As handled by the study authors: Reference gene primers were amplified, and this amplification served to estimate nucleated cell counts. The protocol was immunoSEQ multiplex PCR, while the TCRdb copy is restricted to in-frame clones and leaves out a portion. The D gene and trimming were derived from the DNA, and the V and J assignments and clone size from that table. The data contain around 250,000 clones, around 84% of them seen just once; the ten biggest clones take up roughly 1.7%.

This TCR was sampled from a woman aged 45-65 years who had recovered from COVID-19. The rearrangement links TRBV30 to TRBJ2-7; 8 nucleotides align to TRBD1. The sequencing input was PBMCs or T cells enriched from blood (not recorded which). CDR3 bases: TGTGCCTGGAGCAGACAGGGGATCTACGAGCAGTACTTC. Residues: CAWSRQGIYEQYF.